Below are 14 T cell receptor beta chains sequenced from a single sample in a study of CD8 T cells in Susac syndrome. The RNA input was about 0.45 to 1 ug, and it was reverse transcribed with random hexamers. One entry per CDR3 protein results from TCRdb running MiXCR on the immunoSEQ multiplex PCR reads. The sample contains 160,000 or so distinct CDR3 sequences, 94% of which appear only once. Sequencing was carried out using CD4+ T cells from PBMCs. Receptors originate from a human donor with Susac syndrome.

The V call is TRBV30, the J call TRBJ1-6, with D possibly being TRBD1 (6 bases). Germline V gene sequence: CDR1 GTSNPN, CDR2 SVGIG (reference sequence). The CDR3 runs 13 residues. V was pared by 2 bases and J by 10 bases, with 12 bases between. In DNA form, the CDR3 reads TGTGCCTGGAGTAACGAGGGGGACTCACCCCTCCACTTT. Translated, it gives CAWSNEGDSPLHF.

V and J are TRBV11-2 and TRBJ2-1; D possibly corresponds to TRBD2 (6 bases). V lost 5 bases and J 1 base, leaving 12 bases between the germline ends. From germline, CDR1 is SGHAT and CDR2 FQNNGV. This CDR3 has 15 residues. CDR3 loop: CASSPLADSYNEQFF. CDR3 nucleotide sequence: TGTGCCAGCAGCCCGTTAGCGGATTCCTACAATGAGCAGTTCTTC. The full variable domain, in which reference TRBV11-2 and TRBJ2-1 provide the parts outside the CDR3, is EAGVAQSPRYKIIEKRQSVAFWCNPISGHATLYWYQQILGQGPKLLIQFQNNGVVDDSQLPKDRFSAERLKGVDSTLKIQPAKLEDSAVYLCASSPLADSYNEQFFGPGTRLTVL.

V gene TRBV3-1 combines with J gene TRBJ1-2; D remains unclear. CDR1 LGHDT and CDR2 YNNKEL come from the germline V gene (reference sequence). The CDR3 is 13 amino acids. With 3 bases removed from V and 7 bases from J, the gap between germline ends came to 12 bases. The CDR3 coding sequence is TGTGCCAGCAGCCAGTGGGTGGGAGCTGGCTACACCTTC. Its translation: CASSQWVGAGYTF.

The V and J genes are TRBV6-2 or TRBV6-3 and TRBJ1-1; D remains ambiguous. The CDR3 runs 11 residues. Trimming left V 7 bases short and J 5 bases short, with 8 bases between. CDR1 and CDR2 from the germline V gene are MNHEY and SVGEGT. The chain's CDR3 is CASTRVTEAFF. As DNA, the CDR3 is TGTGCCAGCACTCGGGTAACTGAAGCTTTCTTT.

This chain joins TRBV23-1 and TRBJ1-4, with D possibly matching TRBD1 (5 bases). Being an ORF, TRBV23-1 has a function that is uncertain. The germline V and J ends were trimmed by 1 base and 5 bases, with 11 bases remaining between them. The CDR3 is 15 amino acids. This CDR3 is CASSQLGLKNEKLFF. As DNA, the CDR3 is TGCGCCAGCAGTCAATTGGGACTGAAGAATGAAAAACTGTTTTTT.

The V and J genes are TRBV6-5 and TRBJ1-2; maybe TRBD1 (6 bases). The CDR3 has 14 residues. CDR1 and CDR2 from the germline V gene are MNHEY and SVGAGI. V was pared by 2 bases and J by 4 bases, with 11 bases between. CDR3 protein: CASSYSRGTYGYTF. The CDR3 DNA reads TGTGCCAGCAGTTACAGTAGGGGGACCTATGGCTACACCTTC.

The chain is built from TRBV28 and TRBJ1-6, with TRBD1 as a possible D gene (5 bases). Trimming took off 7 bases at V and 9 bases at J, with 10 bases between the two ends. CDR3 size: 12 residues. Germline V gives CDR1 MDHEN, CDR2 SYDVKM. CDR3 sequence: CASTRQISPLHF. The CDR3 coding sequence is TGTGCCAGCACCCGACAGATTTCACCCCTCCACTTT. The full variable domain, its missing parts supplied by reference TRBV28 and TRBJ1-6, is DVKVTQSSRYLVKRTGEKVFLECVQDMDHENMFWYRQDPGLGLRLIYFSYDVKMKEKGDIPEGYSVSREKKERFSLILESASTNQTSMYLCASTRQISPLHFGNGTRLTVT.

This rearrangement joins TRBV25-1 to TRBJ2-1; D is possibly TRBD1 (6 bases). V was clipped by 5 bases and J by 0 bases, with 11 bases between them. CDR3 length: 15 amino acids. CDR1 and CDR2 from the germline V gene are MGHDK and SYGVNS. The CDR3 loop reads CASSRLDSSYNEQFF. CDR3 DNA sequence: TGTGCCAGCAGTAGGCTGGACAGCTCCTACAATGAGCAGTTCTTC.

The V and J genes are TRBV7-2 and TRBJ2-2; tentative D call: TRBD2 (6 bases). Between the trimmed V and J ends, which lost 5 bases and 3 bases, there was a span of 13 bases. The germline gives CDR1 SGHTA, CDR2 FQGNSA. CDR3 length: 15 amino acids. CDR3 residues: CASSQGGDYTGELFF. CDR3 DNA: TGTGCCAGCAGCCAGGGAGGTGACTACACCGGGGAGCTGTTTTTT.

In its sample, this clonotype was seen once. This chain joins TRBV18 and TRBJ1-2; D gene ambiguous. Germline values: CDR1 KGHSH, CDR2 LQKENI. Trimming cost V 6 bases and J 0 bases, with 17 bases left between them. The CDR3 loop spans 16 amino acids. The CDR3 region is CASSPSTGKPNYGYTF. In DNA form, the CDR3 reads TGTGCCAGCTCGCCATCGACCGGGAAGCCTAACTATGGCTACACCTTC.

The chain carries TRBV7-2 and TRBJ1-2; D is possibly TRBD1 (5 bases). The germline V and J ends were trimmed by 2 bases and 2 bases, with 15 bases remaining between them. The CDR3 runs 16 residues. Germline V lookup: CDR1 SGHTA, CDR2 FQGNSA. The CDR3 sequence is CASSLQAGRTNYGYTF. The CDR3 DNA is TGTGCCAGCAGCTTACAGGCAGGGAGGACGAACTATGGCTACACCTTC.

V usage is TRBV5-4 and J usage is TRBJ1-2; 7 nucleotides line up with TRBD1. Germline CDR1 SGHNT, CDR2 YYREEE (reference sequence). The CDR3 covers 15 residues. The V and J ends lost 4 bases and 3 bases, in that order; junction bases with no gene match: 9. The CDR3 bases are TGTGCCAGCAGCGACGGGACAGCGGCCCACTATGGCTACACCTTC. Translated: CASSDGTAAHYGYTF.

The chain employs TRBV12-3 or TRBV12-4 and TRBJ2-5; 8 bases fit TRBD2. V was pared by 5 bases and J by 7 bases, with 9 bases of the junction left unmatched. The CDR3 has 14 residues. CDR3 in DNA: TGTGCCAGCAGTCCGGTCCGGGGGGGCGTGACCCAGTACTTC. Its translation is CASSPVRGGVTQYF.

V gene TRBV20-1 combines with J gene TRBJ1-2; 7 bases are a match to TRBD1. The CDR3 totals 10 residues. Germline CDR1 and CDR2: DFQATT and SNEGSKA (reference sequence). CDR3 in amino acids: CKHQGGGYTF. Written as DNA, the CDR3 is TGCAAGCACCAGGGGGGTGGCTACACCTTC.